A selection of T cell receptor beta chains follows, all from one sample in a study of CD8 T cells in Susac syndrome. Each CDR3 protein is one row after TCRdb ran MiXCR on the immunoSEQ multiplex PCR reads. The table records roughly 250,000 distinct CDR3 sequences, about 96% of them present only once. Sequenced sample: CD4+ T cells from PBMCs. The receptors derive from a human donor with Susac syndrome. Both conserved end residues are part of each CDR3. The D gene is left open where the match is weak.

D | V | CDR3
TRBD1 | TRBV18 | CASSTGQGGEQYF
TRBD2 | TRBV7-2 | CASSRIAGEFYNEQFF
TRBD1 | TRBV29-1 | CSVARQGETQYF
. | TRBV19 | CASSRDYSNQPQHF
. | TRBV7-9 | CAVGGGDQPQHF
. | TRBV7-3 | CASSLLGGADEKLFF
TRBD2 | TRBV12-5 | CASGGLADLYNEQFF
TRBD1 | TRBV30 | CAWSEQGAGYTF
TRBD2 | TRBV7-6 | CASSVELAGALRSYNEQFF
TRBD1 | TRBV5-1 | CASSNRQGKGYTF
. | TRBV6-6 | CASSYPRFEGDTEAFF
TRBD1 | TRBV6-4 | CASSVGTGGISGANVLTF
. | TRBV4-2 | CASSQVSLNTEAFF
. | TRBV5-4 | CASSLGGRGGQPQHF
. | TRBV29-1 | CSVAMGQTYGYTF
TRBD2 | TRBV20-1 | CSADTTSGESTDTQYF
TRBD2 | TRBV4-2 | CASSQVGGSADTQYF
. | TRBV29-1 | CSGRVQGKDEQYF
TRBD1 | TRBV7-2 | CASSTQGGNQPQHF
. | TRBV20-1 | CSASGLAAPYEQYF
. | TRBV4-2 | CASSQEGTGGANVLTF
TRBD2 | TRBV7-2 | CASSPSASGSFYEQYF
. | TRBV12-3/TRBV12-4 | CASSFEVSYGYTF
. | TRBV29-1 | CSVEDRGQWYNEQFF
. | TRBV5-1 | CASSENSDQPQHF
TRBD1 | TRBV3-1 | CASSHRDRVPELFF
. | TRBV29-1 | CSVAATSDIYEQYF
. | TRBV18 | CASSEGSSYEQYF